Each of the 30 T cell receptor beta chains below was sequenced from the same sample in a study of chemoradiotherapy in HPV16-positive cancers. Here immunoSEQ multiplex PCR was the method, and the copy in TCRdb shows in-frame clones only, minus some. The table shows about 24,000 clones, with around 94% occurring only once. Sample acquisition took place from a patient who underwent chemoradiotherapy. These receptors were taken from a human donor with HPV-associated anogenital cancer.

This clone has only one observation. The chain employs TRBV14 and TRBJ2-5; a possible D gene is TRBD2 (5 bases). The CDR3 extends over 15 amino acids. V lost 4 bases, J lost 0 bases, and 12 bases lay in between. Germline V gene lookup returns CDR1 SGHDN and CDR2 FVKESK. The CDR3 protein is CASSLFSGNQETQYF. The CDR3 DNA is TGTGCCAGCAGCCTATTCTCGGGGAACCAAGAGACCCAGTACTTC.

The genes are TRBV18 and TRBJ2-1; D not certain. From germline, CDR1 is KGHSH and CDR2 LQKENI. The CDR3 length is 13 residues. The ends were cut back, 3 bases at V and 5 bases at J, with 8 bases in the middle. The CDR3 DNA reads TGTGCCAGCTCACCCACCTGGGACAATGAGCAGTTCTTC. Its protein product is CASSPTWDNEQFF. Full variable domain (outside the CDR3, taken from reference TRBV18 and TRBJ2-1): NAGVMQNPRHLVRRRGQEARLRCSPMKGHSHVYWYRQLPEEGLKFMVYLQKENIIDESGMPKERFSAEFPKEGPSILRIQQVVRGDSAAYFCASSPTWDNEQFFGPGTRLTVL.

This clone was recorded only once. The V call is TRBV6-1, the J call TRBJ1-3; unclear D gene. V lost 11 bases and J lost 0, with 11 bases in between. The CDR3 consists of 13 residues. Germline CDR1 MNHNS, CDR2 SASEGT. CDR3 in DNA: TGTGCCGTCACATACAACTCTGGAAACACCATATATTTT. Translation gives CAVTYNSGNTIYF.

V gene TRBV7-9 combines with J gene TRBJ2-2; a weak D match, TRBD1 (5 bases). Germline lookup yields CDR1 SEHNR and CDR2 FQNEAQ (reference sequence). CDR3 size: 16 residues. V was clipped by 5 bases and J by 1 base, with 14 bases between them. The CDR3 nucleotides read TGTGCCAGCAGCCCCCGTAGCCAGGGGAACACCGGGGAGCTGTTTTTT. Translating gives CASSPRSQGNTGELFF.

The chain combines TRBV19 with TRBJ1-5; TRBD1 might be the D (5 bases). V lost 3 bases, J lost 2 bases, and 11 bases lay in between. The CDR3 length is 15 residues. Germline values: CDR1 LNHDA, CDR2 SQIVND (reference sequence). The CDR3 is CASSIWGGGNQPQHF. CDR3 DNA: TGTGCCAGTAGTATTTGGGGAGGGGGCAATCAGCCCCAGCATTTT. The whole variable domain, filled in from reference TRBV19 and TRBJ1-5, reads DGGITQSPKYLFRKEGQNVTLSCEQNLNHDAMYWYRQDPGQGLRLIYYSQIVNDFQKGDIAEGYSVSREKKESFPLTVTSAQKNPTAFYLCASSIWGGGNQPQHFGDGTRLSIL.

The chain recombines TRBV6-1 with TRBJ2-5; no firm D call. The germline gives CDR1 MNHNS, CDR2 SASEGT. The V end was cut by 8 bases, the J end by 7 bases, with 8 bases between. The CDR3 loop spans 10 amino acids. This chain's CDR3 is CASGPRTQYF. Written as DNA, the CDR3 is TGTGCCAGCGGCCCCCGGACCCAGTACTTC.

The rearrangement uses TRBV7-2 and TRBJ2-7, with 10 bases that match TRBD2. The CDR3 covers 14 residues. The V and J ends lost 0 bases and 6 bases, in that order; junction bases with no gene match: 2. Per the germline V gene, CDR1 is SGHTA and CDR2 is FQGNSA. As DNA, the CDR3 is TGTGCCAGCAGCTTAGCGCGACTAGCGGGCGAGCAGTACTTC. Its translation is CASSLARLAGEQYF.

The chain is built from TRBV6-5 and TRBJ1-2; TRBD1 aligns across 7 bases. Germline-derived CDR1 and CDR2 are MNHEY and SVGAGI. The CDR3 length is 12 residues. The V and J ends lost 5 bases and 8 bases, in that order; junction bases with no gene match: 5. For the CDR3, the DNA is TGTGCCAGCAGTCAGACAGGGCAAGGCTACACCTTC. Translation gives CASSQTGQGYTF.

The chain has TRBV28 and TRBJ2-5; 9 bases fit TRBD1. V was clipped by 2 bases and J by 4 bases; unmatched bases: 11. The CDR3 spans 17 residues. Germline V gene lookup returns CDR1 MDHEN and CDR2 SYDVKM. CDR3 residues: CASSLPLSQGALETQYF. In nucleotides, the CDR3 is TGTGCCAGCAGTTTACCCCTCTCACAGGGGGCATTAGAGACCCAGTACTTC.

V gene TRBV9 combines with J gene TRBJ2-5; 16 bases line up with TRBD2. Losses at the gene ends were 3 bases for V and 5 bases for J; bases not matched to a gene: 13. Germline V gene data show CDR1 as SGDLS and CDR2 as YYNGEE. This CDR3 is built from 19 residues. The CDR3 reads CASSAAPGTSGRAAETQYF. As DNA, the CDR3 is TGTGCCAGCAGCGCAGCCCCCGGGACTAGCGGGAGGGCGGCCGAGACCCAGTACTTC.

The chain combines TRBV28 with TRBJ1-2; 8 nucleotides align to TRBD1. The CDR3 spans 16 residues. Germline CDR1 reads MDHEN; CDR2 reads SYDVKM. Trimming took 2 bases from V and 3 from J; bases not matched to a gene: 8. This CDR3 reads CASSLSGQGMDYGYTF. CDR3 nucleotides: TGTGCCAGCAGTTTAAGCGGACAGGGAATGGACTATGGCTACACCTTC.

The V and J genes are TRBV19 and TRBJ2-2; 9 bases fit TRBD1. After removal of 5 bases from V and 1 base from J, the junction contained 5 bases not matched to a gene. This CDR3 has 16 amino acids. Germline CDR1 reads LNHDA; CDR2 reads SQIVND (reference sequence). The CDR3 DNA is TGTGCCAGTAGTCCGGTGGGACAGGGGAACACCGGGGAGCTGTTTTTT. Its protein is CASSPVGQGNTGELFF.

V is TRBV29-1 and J is TRBJ1-3; D not certain. The CDR3 loop spans 12 amino acids. Trimming took off 7 bases at V and 0 bases at J, with 7 bases between the two ends. Germline-derived CDR1 and CDR2 are SQVTM and ANQGSEA. The CDR3 is CSGMSSGNTIYF. In DNA form, the CDR3 reads TGCAGCGGCATGAGCTCTGGAAACACCATATATTTT.

The chain is built from TRBV11-3 and TRBJ2-3, with 14 bases fitting TRBD2. This CDR3 contains 16 residues. J was trimmed by 2 bases and V by 5 bases; bases with no gene match: 3. The V gene's germline CDR1 is SGHNT and CDR2 YENEEA. DNA for the CDR3: TGTGCCAGCAGCGTGGGACTAGCGGGAGCCACAGATACGCAGTATTTT. This sequence encodes CASSVGLAGATDTQYF. Full variable domain (outside the CDR3, taken from reference TRBV11-3 and TRBJ2-3): EAGVVQSPRYKIIEKKQPVAFWCNPISGHNTLYWYLQNLGQGPELLIRYENEEAVDDSQLPKDRFSAERLKGVDSTLKIQPAELGDSAVYLCASSVGLAGATDTQYFGPGTRLTVL.

This clone was found once. The CDR3 nucleotides read TGTGCCAGCAGCTTAGCTTACGGCAGCGCCCAGGTGGCGAACACTGAAGCTTTCTTT. Residues: CASSLAYGSAQVANTEAFF. This rearrangement joins TRBV11-2 to TRBJ1-1, with unresolved D. The V gene's germline CDR1 is SGHAT and CDR2 FQNNGV. CDR3 length equals 19 residues. Trimming stripped 1 base from V and 1 base from J, with 22 bases between.

V is TRBV10-1 and J is TRBJ1-2; D is perhaps TRBD1 (6 bases). The length of the CDR3 is 15 residues. The ends were cut back, 3 bases at V and 0 bases at J, with 11 bases in the middle. CDR1 and CDR2 (germline): WNHNN, SYGVQD (reference sequence). The CDR3 is CASSEGGTSNYGYTF. The DNA of the CDR3 is TGCGCCAGCAGTGAAGGGGGGACTTCTAACTATGGCTACACCTTC.

The chain has TRBV5-4 and TRBJ1-1; D not resolved. Trimming removed 6 bases from V and 2 bases from J, with 11 bases in between. This CDR3 has 13 residues. Germline CDR1 is SGHNT and CDR2 is YYREEE (reference sequence). In DNA, the CDR3 is TGTGCCAGCACCCTAGGACGTAACACTGAAGCTTTCTTT. This gives the protein CASTLGRNTEAFF.

This chain links TRBV19 with TRBJ1-1; a possible D gene is TRBD1 (6 bases). This CDR3 spans 15 amino acids. V shed 7 bases and J shed 0 bases, with 15 bases lying between them. Germline CDR1 reads LNHDA; CDR2 reads SQIVND (reference sequence). In DNA form, the CDR3 reads TGTGCCAGTACCCTAGGGGGGATTTTGAACACTGAAGCTTTCTTT. It translates to CASTLGGILNTEAFF.

The chain has TRBV7-6 and TRBJ2-3; D is undetermined. Germline CDR1 is SGHVS and CDR2 is FNYEAQ. Deletions cut 5 bases from V and 2 bases from J, with 11 bases between. The CDR3 totals 14 residues. CDR3 sequence: CASSAVVPTDTQYF. The CDR3 DNA follows: TGTGCCAGCAGCGCCGTAGTTCCCACAGATACGCAGTATTTT.

The V call is TRBV10-3, the J call TRBJ2-7; D tentatively reads TRBD1 or TRBD2 (5 bases each). The CDR3 has 15 amino acids. From germline, CDR1 is ENHRY and CDR2 SYGVKD. V dropped 0 bases and J dropped 0 bases, with 9 bases sitting between them. The CDR3 is CAISESPGSSYEQYF. The CDR3 DNA is TGTGCCATCAGTGAGTCCCCAGGGAGCTCCTACGAGCAGTACTTC.

The chain has TRBV7-2 and TRBJ2-1, with 9 nucleotides matching TRBD2. Germline CDR1 SGHTA, CDR2 FQGNSA. The CDR3 spans 16 residues. V was clipped by 5 bases and J by 8 bases; unmatched bases: 13. The CDR3 here is CASSPARLAVVDEQFF. The CDR3, as DNA: TGTGCCAGCAGCCCTGCGAGACTAGCGGTAGTAGATGAGCAGTTCTTC.

The gene calls are TRBV5-1 and TRBJ2-5; 7 bases align to TRBD1. V was clipped by 4 bases and J by 4 bases; unmatched bases: 13. This CDR3 region has 16 residues. The germline gives CDR1 SGHRS, CDR2 YFSETQ. The CDR3 region is CASSPLTGAGGETQYF. CDR3 DNA sequence: TGCGCCAGCAGCCCGCTCACAGGGGCAGGGGGAGAGACCCAGTACTTC. Using reference TRBV5-1 and TRBJ2-5 for the parts outside the CDR3, the full variable domain is KAGVTQTPRYLIKTRGQQVTLSCSPISGHRSVSWYQQTPGQGLQFLFEYFSETQRNKGNFPGRFSGRQFSNSRSEMNVSTLELGDSALYLCASSPLTGAGGETQYFGPGTRLLVL.

V usage is TRBV2 and J usage is TRBJ1-5; no reliable D call. Germline loops: CDR1 SNHLY, CDR2 FYNNEI. With 4 bases removed from V and 1 base from J, the gap between germline ends came to 8 bases. The CDR3 sequence is 14 residues long. As DNA, the CDR3 is TGTGCCAGCAGTGGCAGAGAAAGCAATCAGCCCCAGCATTTT. Translating it yields CASSGRESNQPQHF.

This chain joins TRBV9 and TRBJ2-7, with 7 bases that match TRBD1. With 3 bases clipped from V and 4 bases from J, the junction kept 7 bases outside the gene matches. Germline V gives CDR1 SGDLS, CDR2 YYNGEE. The CDR3 runs 14 residues. This CDR3 is CASSAGQAPYEQYF. For the CDR3, the DNA is TGTGCCAGCAGCGCCGGACAGGCCCCTTACGAGCAGTACTTC.

The rearrangement uses TRBV6-5 and TRBJ1-5; a weak D match, TRBD1 (6 bases). Germline CDR1 is MNHEY and CDR2 is SVGAGI. This CDR3 has 15 amino acids. V was shortened by 7 bases and J by 0 bases, with 13 bases between the two germline ends. The CDR3 DNA follows: TGTGCCAGCAAAAGATACAGGGATAGCAATCAGCCCCAGCATTTT. Amino acid sequence: CASKRYRDSNQPQHF.

This clone was seen just once. The CDR3 region is CASSLETGNEQFF. As DNA, the CDR3 is TGTGCCAGCAGCTTGGAGACGGGGAATGAGCAGTTCTTC. V is TRBV5-4 and J is TRBJ2-1; a weak D match, TRBD2 (5 bases). The CDR3 consists of 13 residues. CDR1 and CDR2 (germline): SGHNT, YYREEE (reference sequence). V gave up 0 bases and J gave up 7 bases, with 8 bases separating them.

This chain joins TRBV5-1 and TRBJ2-2, with 7 bases fitting TRBD1. Germline values: CDR1 SGHRS, CDR2 YFSETQ. J gave up 4 bases and V 4 bases, and 4 bases lay outside the gene matches. This CDR3 region has 14 residues. CDR3 residues: CASSPGQITGELFF. DNA for the CDR3: TGCGCCAGCAGCCCGGGACAGATCACCGGGGAGCTGTTTTTT.

The CDR3 loop is CASSPGGGRSFGYTF. CDR3 nucleotides: TGTGCCAGTAGTCCTGGGGGGGGGCGGTCGTTTGGCTACACCTTC. The chain employs TRBV19 and TRBJ1-2; perhaps TRBD1 as D (6 bases). V was pared by 5 bases and J by 7 bases, with 20 bases between. Germline loops: CDR1 LNHDA, CDR2 SQIVND (reference sequence). The CDR3 covers 15 residues.

This chain uses TRBV28 with TRBJ2-7, with D possibly TRBD1 on 7 matching bases. V lost 8 bases, J lost 2 bases, and 16 bases lay in between. CDR3 length equals 14 residues. Germline lookup yields CDR1 MDHEN and CDR2 SYDVKM. The CDR3 sequence is CASHPGDRAYEQYF. The CDR3 DNA reads TGTGCCAGCCACCCGGGGGACAGAGCCTACGAGCAGTACTTC.

The rearrangement uses TRBV7-2 and TRBJ2-3; TRBD2 matches 7 bases. The junction had 15 bases not matched to a gene; V was cut back by 5 bases and J by 7 bases. Germline loops: CDR1 SGHTA, CDR2 FQGNSA. This CDR3 has 16 residues. The CDR3 loop reads CASSPATAGAPYTQYF. DNA for the CDR3: TGTGCCAGCAGCCCGGCCACGGCGGGAGCTCCTTATACGCAGTATTTT. Combining the CDR3 with reference TRBV7-2 and TRBJ2-3 gives the whole variable domain GAGVSQSPSNKVTEKGKDVELRCDPISGHTALYWYRQSLGQGLEFLIYFQGNSAPDKSGLPSDRFSAERTGGSVSTLTIQRTQQEDSAVYLCASSPATAGAPYTQYFGPGTRLTVL.